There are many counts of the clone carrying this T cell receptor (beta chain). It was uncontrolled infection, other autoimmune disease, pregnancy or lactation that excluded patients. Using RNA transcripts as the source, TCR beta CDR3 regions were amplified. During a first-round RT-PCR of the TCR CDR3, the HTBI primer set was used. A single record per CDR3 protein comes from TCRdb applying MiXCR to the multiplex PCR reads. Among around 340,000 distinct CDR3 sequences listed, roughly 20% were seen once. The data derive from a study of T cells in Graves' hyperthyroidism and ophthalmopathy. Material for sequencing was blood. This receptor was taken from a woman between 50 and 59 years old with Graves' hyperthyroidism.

For the CDR3, the DNA is TGTGCCAGCAGCTCCCTCGAGACTAGCGGCGGCAATGAGCAGTTCTTC. Translating gives CASSSLETSGGNEQFF. J is TRBJ2-1 and V is TRBV5-6, with 9 bases fitting TRBD2. The V gene end was trimmed by 3 bases and the J gene end by 6 bases; junction bases not matched to a gene: 10. Germline V gene lookup returns CDR1 SGHDT and CDR2 YYEEEE. The CDR3 contains 16 residues.